This T cell receptor (beta chain) was captured in a study of T-cell reconstitution after alpha-beta-depleted transplantation in children (TCRdb year 2016). Broadly, across the study: Using TCR repertoire profiling, the study followed T-cell immune reconstitution in a quantitative way in children after TCRalphabeta/CD19-depleted allogeneic hematopoietic cell transplantation.

Library creation used PCR. Sequenced on an Illumina HiSeq 2500. TCR library preparation used molecular barcoding, with unique molecular identifiers applied to normalize quantification of the TCRbeta repertoire. The public reads were reanalyzed by TCRdb: fastp trimming at Q25, MiXCR alignment, in-frame beta chains only. Records with the same CDR3 protein are collapsed into one entry carrying the most frequent genes and DNA. Counted in this sample were 250,000 to 300,000 distinct CDR3 sequences; over 7.5% of them appeared once. The biggest ten clones account for approximately 9.6% of the sample. Spanning cysteine to phenylalanine, the CDR3 consists of 13 amino acids. Only the CDR3 DNA stays, 39 bases, in frame from base 1. CDR1 and CDR2 (DFQATT, SNEGSKA) derive from the germline V gene (reference sequence). Cut back by 0 bases and 2 bases, the V and J ends lie 8 bases apart. This clonotype appeared many times. It lacks a known antigen. The input lacks base qualities; no much larger clone sits a single base away.

This specimen's treatment or condition label, per the study, means: allogeneic hematopoietic cell transplantation with graft depleted of TCRalphabeta T cells and CD19 B cells. The transplant recipients were children given TCRalphabeta/CD19-depleted allogeneic hematopoietic cell grafts. What the study reported, not specific to this receptor: In some patients, the high TCRbeta diversity seen at day 60 was put down to recipient T cells and intrathymic progenitors that had survived conditioning. Over subsequent months, a decline in hyperexpanded clone frequencies was noted, and after one year, T-cell counts and TCRbeta diversity were mostly ascribed to newly produced T cells. The apparently early alphabetaT-cell count recovery about two months after transplant was reportedly dependent on only several hundred rapidly expanded clones derived from non-depleted graft cells.

The sequence was obtained from a female patient under 10 years old who had a stem cell transplant for Fanconi anemia, so the T cells may come from the graft donor. Recombination joined TRBV20-1 with TRBJ2-7, with the D gene uncertain. The sample consisted of peripheral blood, taken 360 days after TCRalphabeta/CD19-depleted stem cell transplant. The nucleotide sequence reads TGCAGTGCTAGAGATTTTCGGCCCTACGAGCAGTACTTC. The resulting protein is CSARDFRPYEQYF.